Detailed here is one TCR beta chain. PCR amplification relied on 60 Vbeta primers (plus 13 Jbeta primers). Using immunoSEQ multiplex PCR, the repertoire was profiled, and TCRdb retains in-frame clones only, with some absent. The data show some 110,000 clones, around 75% seen once. Looked up from germline, CDR1 is SGDLS and CDR2 is YYNGEE. Trimming cost V 2 bases and J 8 bases, with 13 bases left between them. This CDR3 spans 13 amino acids. This specimen comes from a study of cytomegalovirus exposure and HLA in healthy donors. Material for sequencing was PBMCs. This chain connects TRBV9 to TRBJ1-1, with D possibly matching TRBD1 (5 bases). The clonotype originates from a man aged 55 to 69 in good health and CMV-seropositive. The CDR3, as DNA: TGTGCCAGCAGCGTTGGAGTTGGGGGGGAAGCTTTCTTT. It translates to CASSVGVGGEAFF.